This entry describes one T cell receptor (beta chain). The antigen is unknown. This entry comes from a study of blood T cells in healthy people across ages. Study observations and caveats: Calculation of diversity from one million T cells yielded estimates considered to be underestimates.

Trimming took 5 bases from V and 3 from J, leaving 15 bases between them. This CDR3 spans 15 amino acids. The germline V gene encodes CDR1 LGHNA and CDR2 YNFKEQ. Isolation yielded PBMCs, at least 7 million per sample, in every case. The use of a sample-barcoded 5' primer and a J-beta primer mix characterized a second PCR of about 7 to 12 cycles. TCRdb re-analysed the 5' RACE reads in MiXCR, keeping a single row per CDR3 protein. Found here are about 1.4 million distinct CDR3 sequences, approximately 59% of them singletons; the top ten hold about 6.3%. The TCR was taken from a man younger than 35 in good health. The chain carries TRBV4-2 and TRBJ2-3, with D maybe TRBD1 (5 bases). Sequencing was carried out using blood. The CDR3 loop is CASSSASRQTDTQYF. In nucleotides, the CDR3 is TGTGCCAGCAGCTCGGCCAGCCGACAGACAGATACGCAGTATTTT.